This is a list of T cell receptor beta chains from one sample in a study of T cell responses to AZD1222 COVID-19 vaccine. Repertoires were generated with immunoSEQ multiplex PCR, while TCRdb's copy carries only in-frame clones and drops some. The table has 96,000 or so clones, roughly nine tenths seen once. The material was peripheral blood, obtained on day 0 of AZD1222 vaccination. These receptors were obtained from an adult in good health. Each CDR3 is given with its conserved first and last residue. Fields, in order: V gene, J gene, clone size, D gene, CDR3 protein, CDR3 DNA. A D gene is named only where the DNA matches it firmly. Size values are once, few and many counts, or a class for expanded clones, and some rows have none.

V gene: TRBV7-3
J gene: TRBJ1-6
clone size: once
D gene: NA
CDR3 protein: CASSLSSRGNSPLHF
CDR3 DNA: TGTGCCAGCAGCTTAAGTTCGAGGGGAAATTCACCCCTCCACTTT

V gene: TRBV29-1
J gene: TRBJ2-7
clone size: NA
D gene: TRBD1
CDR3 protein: CSVATGAYEQYF
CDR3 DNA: TGCAGCGTTGCGACAGGGGCCTACGAGCAGTACTTC

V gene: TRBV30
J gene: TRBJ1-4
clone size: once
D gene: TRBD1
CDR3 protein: CAWRPGQATNEKLFF
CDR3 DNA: TGTGCCTGGAGACCTGGACAGGCAACTAATGAAAAACTGTTTTTT

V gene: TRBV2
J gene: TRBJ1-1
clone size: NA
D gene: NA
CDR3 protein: CASRLLAGMNTEAFF
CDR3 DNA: TGTGCCAGCAGACTGCTGGCAGGCATGAACACTGAAGCTTTCTTT

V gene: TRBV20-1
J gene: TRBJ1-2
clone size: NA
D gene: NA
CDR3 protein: CSARAVRGYTF
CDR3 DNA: TGCAGTGCTAGAGCGGTCCGGGGCTACACCTTC

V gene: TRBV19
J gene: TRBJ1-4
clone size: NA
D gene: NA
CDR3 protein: CASSLNEKLFF
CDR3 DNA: TGTGCCAGTAGCCTGAATGAAAAACTGTTTTTT

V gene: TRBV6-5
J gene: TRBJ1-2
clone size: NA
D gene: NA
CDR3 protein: CASNRDGGGYGYTF
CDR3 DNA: TGTGCCAGCAACCGTGACGGTGGGGGCTATGGCTACACCTTC

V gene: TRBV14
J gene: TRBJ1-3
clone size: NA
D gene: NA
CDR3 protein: CASSQDLMGTGNTIYF
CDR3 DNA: TGTGCCAGCAGCCAAGATTTAATGGGAACTGGAAACACCATATATTTT

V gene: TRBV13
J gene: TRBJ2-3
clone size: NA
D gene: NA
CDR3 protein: CASSPGVGDTQYF
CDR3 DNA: TGTGCCAGCAGCCCAGGGGTGGGAGATACGCAGTATTTT

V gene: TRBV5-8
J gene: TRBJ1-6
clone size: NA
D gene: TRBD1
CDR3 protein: CASSAVRDRLSPLHF
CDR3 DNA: TGTGCCAGCAGCGCCGTCCGGGACAGGCTATCACCCCTCCACTTT

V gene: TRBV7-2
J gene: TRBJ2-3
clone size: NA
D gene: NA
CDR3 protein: CASSLQGGTDTQYF
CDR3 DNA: TGTGCCAGCAGCTTACAGGGGGGAACAGATACGCAGTATTTT

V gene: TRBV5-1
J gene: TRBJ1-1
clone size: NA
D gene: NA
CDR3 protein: CASSEVVGTEAFF
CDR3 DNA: TGCGCCAGCAGCGAAGTGGTGGGCACTGAAGCTTTCTTT

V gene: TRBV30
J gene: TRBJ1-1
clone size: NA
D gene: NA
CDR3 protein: CAWSVRGVNTEAFF
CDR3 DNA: TGTGCCTGGAGTGTAAGAGGAGTGAACACTGAAGCTTTCTTT

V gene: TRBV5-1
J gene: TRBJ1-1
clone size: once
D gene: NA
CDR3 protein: CASSLTTANTEAFF
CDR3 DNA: TGCGCCAGCAGCCTAACGACAGCGAACACTGAAGCTTTCTTT

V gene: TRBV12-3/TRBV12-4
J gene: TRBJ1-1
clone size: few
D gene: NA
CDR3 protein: CASSVKTNTEAFF
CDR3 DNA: TGTGCCAGCAGCGTCAAGACTAACACTGAAGCTTTCTTT

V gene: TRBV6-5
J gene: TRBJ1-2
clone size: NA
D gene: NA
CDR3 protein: CASTPGAANYGYTF
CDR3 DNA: TGTGCCAGCACCCCGGGTGCAGCGAACTATGGCTACACCTTC

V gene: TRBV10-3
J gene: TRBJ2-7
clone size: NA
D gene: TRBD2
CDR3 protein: CATSGDGGVQYF
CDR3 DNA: TGTGCCACCTCGGGGGACGGGGGGGTTCAGTACTTC

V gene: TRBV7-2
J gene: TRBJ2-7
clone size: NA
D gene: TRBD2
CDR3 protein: CASSSAGTSGGYEQYF
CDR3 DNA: TGTGCCAGCAGCAGCGCGGGGACTAGCGGGGGGTACGAGCAGTACTTC

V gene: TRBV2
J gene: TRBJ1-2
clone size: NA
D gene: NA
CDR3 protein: CASMGREYGYTF
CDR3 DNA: TGTGCCAGCATGGGGAGGGAATATGGCTACACCTTC

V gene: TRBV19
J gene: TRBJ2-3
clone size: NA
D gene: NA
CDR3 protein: CASSSVGADTQYF
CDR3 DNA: TGTGCCAGTAGTAGTGTCGGGGCAGATACGCAGTATTTT

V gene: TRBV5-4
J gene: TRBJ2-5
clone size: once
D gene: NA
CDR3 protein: CASTSFPLQETQYF
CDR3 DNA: TGTGCCAGCACCTCGTTCCCCCTCCAAGAGACCCAGTACTTC

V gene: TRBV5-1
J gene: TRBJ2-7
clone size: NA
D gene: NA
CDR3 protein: CASSPDTGGEQYF
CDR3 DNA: TGCGCCAGCAGCCCGGACACTGGGGGCGAGCAGTACTTC

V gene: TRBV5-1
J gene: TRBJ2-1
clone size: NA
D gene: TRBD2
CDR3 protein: CASSSPRGLAGGSSYNEQFF
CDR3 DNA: TGCGCCAGCAGCTCACCGAGGGGTCTAGCGGGGGGGAGCTCCTACAATGAGCAGTTCTTC

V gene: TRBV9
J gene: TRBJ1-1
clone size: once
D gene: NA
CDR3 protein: CASSPQNTEAFF
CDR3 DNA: TGTGCCAGCAGCCCTCAAAACACTGAAGCTTTCTTT

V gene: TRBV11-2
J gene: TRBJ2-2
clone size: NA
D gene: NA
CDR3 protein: CASSRRPQSNTGELFF
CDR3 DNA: TGTGCCAGCAGCCGGAGGCCACAGTCGAACACCGGGGAGCTGTTTTTT

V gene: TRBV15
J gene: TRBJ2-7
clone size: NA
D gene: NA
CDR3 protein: CATSPRNTYEQYF
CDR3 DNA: TGTGCCACCAGCCCCCGTAACACCTACGAGCAGTACTTC